This T cell receptor (beta chain) was captured by sequencing in a study of blood T cell repertoires in COVID-19. Sequencing used immunoSEQ multiplex PCR; TCRdb keeps in-frame clones, though not all of them. The sample carries 180,000 or so clones, 80% recorded once. The CDR3 is 15 residues long. Between the trimmed V and J ends, which lost 6 bases and 0 bases, there was a span of 14 bases. Germline lookup yields CDR1 LNHDA and CDR2 SQIVND (reference sequence). Grouping used clinical history reported by participants in a survey and questionnaire. This clone is deemed medium-sized (0.01 to 0.1%). Sequencing used PBMCs or T cells enriched from blood (not recorded which). The receptor's source is a man in his sixties who had been exposed to COVID-19. The chain carries TRBV19 and TRBJ1-2; D remains ambiguous. CDR3 bases: TGTGCCAGTAGGGCAGATCGCTCACCTAACTATGGCTACACCTTC. Translating it yields CASRADRSPNYGYTF.